The rows below give T cell receptor beta chains drawn from one sample of a study of post-analysis software for immune sequencing data. TCRdb reprocessed the PCR reads via MiXCR and lists one record per CDR3 protein. This sample carries about 770,000 distinct CDR3 sequences, under 60% of them seen once, and the ten largest clones take just under 5%. The sequencing sample was made of blood. These receptors all stem from a girl aged 10-17 years with multiple sclerosis. Both conserved end residues are part of each CDR3. A D gene is named only where the DNA matches it firmly. Where a row states a size, it is once, few, many or the class of an expanded clone; other rows omit it.

size,D,V,J,CDR3,DNA
-,TRBD2,TRBV7-8,TRBJ2-1,CASSTRAGVYNEQFF,TGTGCCAGCAGCACCCGAGCGGGGGTTTACAATGAGCAGTTCTTC
-,TRBD2,TRBV12-3/TRBV12-4,TRBJ2-3,CASSFGLAGVTGTDTQYF,TGTGCCAGCAGTTTTGGCCTAGCGGGAGTCACAGGCACAGATACGCAGTATTTT
few,-,TRBV4-3,TRBJ2-3,CASSLGIREGTDTQYF,TGCGCCAGCAGCCTAGGAATCAGGGAGGGCACAGATACGCAGTATTTT
-,TRBD2,TRBV6-6,TRBJ2-7,CASKVAGNGYEQYF,TGTGCCAGCAAAGTAGCGGGAAACGGATACGAGCAGTACTTC
-,-,TRBV20-1,TRBJ2-5,CRAEENSREQYF,TGCAGGGCCGAAGAAAACTCGAGGGAGCAGTACTTC
-,-,TRBV12-3/TRBV12-4,TRBJ2-3,CASSFSVGQRSTDTQYF,TGTGCCAGCAGTTTTTCCGTCGGACAGAGAAGCACAGATACGCAGTATTTT
-,-,TRBV4-1,TRBJ1-2,CASSQDLRGNYGHTF,TGCGCCAGCAGCCAAGACCTCAGGGGTAACTATGGCCACACCTTC
few,TRBD1,TRBV7-9,TRBJ1-4,CASSARTGYNEKLFF,TGTGCCAGCAGCGCTCGGACAGGTTATAATGAAAAACTGTTTTTT
few,-,TRBV10-3,TRBJ2-1,CAISESVVDEQFF,TGTGCCATCAGTGAATCGGTTGTCGATGAGCAGTTCTTC
-,-,TRBV4-2,TRBJ2-1,CASNQGVNPTGNEQFF,TGTGCCAGCAACCAAGGGGTTAATCCGACCGGGAATGAGCAGTTCTTC
few,-,TRBV2,TRBJ2-7,CASSGSRLSPYEQYF,TGTGCCAGCAGTGGGTCGAGGCTTAGCCCCTACGAGCAGTACTTC
-,-,TRBV29-1,TRBJ2-1,CSVEDQASTTYNEQFF,TGCAGCGTTGAAGATCAGGCTAGCACCACCTACAATGAGCAGTTCTTC
-,TRBD2,TRBV9,TRBJ2-7,CASSVGSGRGSYEQYF,TGTGCCAGCAGCGTAGGTAGCGGGAGGGGCTCCTACGAGCAGTACTTC
-,-,TRBV29-1,TRBJ2-3,CSVEGGPTDTQYF,TGCAGCGTTGAAGGGGGGCCCACAGATACGCAGTATTTT
few,TRBD1,TRBV7-9,TRBJ1-2,CASSSSGTGNDGYTF,TGTGCCAGCAGCTCTAGCGGGACAGGGAATGATGGCTACACCTTC
-,-,TRBV20-1,TRBJ2-3,CSARGSRFTDTQYF,TGCAGTGCTAGGGGGTCCAGGTTCACAGATACGCAGTATTTT
-,-,TRBV29-1,TRBJ2-3,CSVEDVRADTQYF,TGCAGCGTTGAAGATGTCCGGGCAGATACGCAGTATTTT
few,-,TRBV10-3,TRBJ2-1,CAISESGLGAGEQFF,TGTGCCATCAGTGAGTCGGGGCTAGGTGCCGGTGAGCAGTTCTTC
-,-,TRBV7-2,TRBJ2-7,CAGSLGGSGSYEQYF,TGTGCCGGCAGCTTAGGTGGTAGCGGCTCCTACGAGCAGTACTTC
-,TRBD1,TRBV12-3/TRBV12-4,TRBJ2-6,CASSPQPGQGIPSGANVLTF,TGTGCCAGCAGTCCCCAGCCGGGACAGGGTATCCCCTCTGGGGCCAACGTCCTGACTTTC
-,-,TRBV2,TRBJ2-5,CASIGRQETQYF,TGTGCCAGCATCGGACGCCAAGAGACCCAGTACTTC
few,-,TRBV6-5,TRBJ1-1,CASSRREEAFF,TGTGCCAGCAGTCGTCGTGAAGAAGCTTTCTTT
-,-,TRBV2,TRBJ2-1,CASRAGTATEQFF,TGTGCCAGCAGGGCTGGGACCGCGACTGAGCAGTTCTTC
-,-,TRBV20-1,TRBJ2-2,CSARGITNTGELFF,TGCAGTGCTAGGGGAATAACGAACACCGGGGAGCTGTTTTTT
-,-,TRBV20-1,TRBJ2-1,CSETRVSSYNEQFF,TGCAGTGAGACGCGGGTTTCTTCCTACAATGAGCAGTTCTTC
-,-,TRBV20-1,TRBJ1-5,CSAIRFFGVRDRESNQPQHF,TGCAGTGCTATCCGATTTTTCGGCGTGAGAGACAGAGAGAGCAATCAGCCCCAGCATTTT
many,-,TRBV27,TRBJ2-5,CASSLLGERETQYF,TGTGCCAGCAGTTTATTAGGGGAGAGGGAGACCCAGTACTTC
-,-,TRBV6-5,TRBJ1-4,CASSGQSPGEKLFF,TGTGCCAGCAGTGGACAGAGCCCTGGTGAAAAACTGTTTTTT
-,-,TRBV15,TRBJ2-7,CATSKNRPPYEQYF,TGTGCCACCAGCAAAAACAGGCCCCCCTACGAGCAGTACTTC
-,-,TRBV3-1,TRBJ2-5,CASSQDAGGAHQETQYF,TGTGCCAGCAGCCAAGATGCGGGCGGGGCACACCAAGAGACCCAGTACTTC
-,TRBD2,TRBV7-2,TRBJ2-1,CASSPGGSGNEQFF,TGTGCCAGCAGCCCGGGCGGGAGTGGGAATGAGCAGTTCTTC
-,TRBD1,TRBV20-1,TRBJ1-2,CSARDQDRGGYGYTF,TGCAGCGCTAGAGATCAGGACAGGGGCGGCTATGGCTACACCTTC
few,TRBD2,TRBV7-2,TRBJ2-5,CASSLGASGRAGKTQYF,TGTGCCAGCAGCTTAGGGGCTAGCGGGAGGGCCGGGAAGACCCAGTACTTC
-,-,TRBV20-1,TRBJ2-7,CSARDTQRASYEQYF,TGCAGTGCTAGAGATACCCAGCGGGCCTCCTACGAGCAGTACTTC
-,TRBD2,TRBV3-1,TRBJ2-7,CASSHRASGAYEQYF,TGTGCCAGCAGCCATCGGGCTAGCGGGGCCTACGAGCAGTACTTC
once,-,TRBV12-3/TRBV12-4,TRBJ1-5,CASSTNPTDFSNQPQHF,TGTGCCAGCAGTACCAACCCGACGGATTTTAGCAATCAGCCCCAGCATTTT
few,-,TRBV2,TRBJ2-3,CASSAGLGEDTQYF,TGTGCCAGCAGTGCCGGCCTAGGAGAAGATACGCAGTATTTT
few,-,TRBV27,TRBJ2-7,CASSPRGGRSDEQYF,TGTGCCAGCAGTCCCCGAGGGGGACGCTCCGACGAGCAGTACTTC
-,TRBD1,TRBV7-8,TRBJ2-3,CATDTKDRDRSTDTQYF,TGTGCCACAGACACAAAGGACCGGGACAGGAGCACAGATACGCAGTATTTT
-,TRBD1,TRBV27,TRBJ1-2,CASAQGADPSYGYTF,TGTGCCAGCGCACAGGGGGCCGATCCTTCCTATGGCTACACCTTC
few,TRBD2,TRBV10-3,TRBJ2-1,CAISVNSGLALNEQFF,TGTGCCATCAGCGTTAACTCGGGACTAGCGTTGAATGAGCAGTTCTTC
-,-,TRBV7-9,TRBJ2-7,CAGGTEPYEQYF,TGTGCCGGAGGGACAGAACCCTACGAGCAGTACTTC
-,-,TRBV29-1,TRBJ2-3,CSVLELTDTQYF,TGCAGCGTTTTAGAGCTTACAGATACGCAGTATTTT
-,-,TRBV29-1,TRBJ1-1,CSVERTMNTEAFF,TGCAGCGTTGAAAGAACGATGAACACTGAAGCTTTCTTT
-,TRBD1,TRBV11-3,TRBJ2-6,CASSLYPDRAGANVLTF,TGTGCCAGCAGCTTATACCCCGACAGGGCTGGGGCCAACGTCCTGACTTTC
-,-,TRBV7-2,TRBJ2-1,CASSLAIADSYNEQFF,TGTGCCAGCAGCTTAGCAATAGCGGACTCCTACAATGAGCAGTTCTTC
few,TRBD1,TRBV12-3/TRBV12-4,TRBJ1-3,CASSSGQGSGNTIYF,TGTGCCAGCAGTTCCGGACAGGGCTCTGGAAACACCATATATTTT
once,TRBD2,TRBV28,TRBJ2-7,CASRNQRENPHEQYF,TGTGCCAGCAGAAACCAGCGGGAGAACCCCCACGAGCAGTACTTC
few,TRBD1,TRBV20-1,TRBJ2-7,CSARDGTGRDEQYF,TGCAGTGCTAGAGATGGGACAGGGCGCGATGAGCAGTACTTC
many,TRBD2,TRBV20-1,TRBJ2-3,CSARGLAGLETDTQYF,TGCAGTGCTAGAGGGCTAGCGGGCTTGGAGACAGATACGCAGTATTTT
-,TRBD2,TRBV3-1,TRBJ2-1,CASSQGTSGSYNEQFF,TGTGCCAGCAGCCAGGGGACTAGCGGCTCCTACAATGAGCAGTTCTTC
-,-,TRBV28,TRBJ2-1,CASNLVSSYNEQFF,TGTGCCAGCAACTTGGTGAGCTCCTACAATGAGCAGTTCTTC
-,-,TRBV7-9,TRBJ2-3,CASSLGGAGDTQYF,TGTGCCAGCAGCTTAGGGGGGGCAGGAGATACGCAGTATTTT